The clone carrying this T cell receptor beta chain was recorded only once. The CDR3 is 11 amino acids. Deletions cut 6 bases from V and 2 bases from J, with 6 bases between. From germline, CDR1 is SQVTM and CDR2 ANQGSEA. This sample was included in a study of blood T cell repertoires in COVID-19. Study-level information: The study drew acute and convalescent COVID-19 samples from the United States, Italy and Spain. From T cells, B-cell-depleted T cells, or PBMCs came the material, which was cDNA or gDNA.

Per the original methods: Reference gene primers were amplified, and this amplification served to estimate nucleated cell counts. Method: immunoSEQ multiplex PCR; TCRdb's copy keeps in-frame clones and lacks some. Clone size and the V and J calls come from that table; the DNA yielded D and trimming. This table holds about 240,000 clones, roughly four fifths found once. J is TRBJ2-3 and V is TRBV29-1, with D unclear. Sequencing was done on a sample of peripheral blood. The source is a woman in her 70s with acute or convalescent COVID-19. The CDR3 DNA reads TGCAGCGTCCTACTCACAGATACGCAGTATTTT. Residues: CSVLLTDTQYF.